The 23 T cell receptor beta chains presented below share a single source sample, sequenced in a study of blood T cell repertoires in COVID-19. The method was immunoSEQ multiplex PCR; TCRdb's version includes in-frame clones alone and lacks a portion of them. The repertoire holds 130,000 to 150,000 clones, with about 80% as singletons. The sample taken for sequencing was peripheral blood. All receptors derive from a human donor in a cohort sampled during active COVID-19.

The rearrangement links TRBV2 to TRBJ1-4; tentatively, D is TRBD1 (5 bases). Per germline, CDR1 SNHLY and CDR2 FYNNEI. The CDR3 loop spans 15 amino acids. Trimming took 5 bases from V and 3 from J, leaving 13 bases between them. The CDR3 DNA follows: TGTGCCAGCAGTCTAATGACAGATCCTAATGAAAAACTGTTTTTT. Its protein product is CASSLMTDPNEKLFF.

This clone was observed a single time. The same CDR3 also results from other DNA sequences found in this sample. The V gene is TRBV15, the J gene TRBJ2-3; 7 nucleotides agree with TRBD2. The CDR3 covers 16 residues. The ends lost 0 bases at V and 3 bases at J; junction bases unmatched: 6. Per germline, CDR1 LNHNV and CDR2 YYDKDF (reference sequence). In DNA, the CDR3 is TGTGCCACCAGCAGAGATCGTCTAGCGGCAACAGATACGCAGTATTTT. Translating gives CATSRDRLAATDTQYF.

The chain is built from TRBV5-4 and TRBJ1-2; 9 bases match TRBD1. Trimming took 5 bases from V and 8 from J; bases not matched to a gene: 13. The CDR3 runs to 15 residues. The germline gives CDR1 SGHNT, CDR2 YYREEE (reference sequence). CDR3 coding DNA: TGTGCCAGCAGTTCGCGGACAGGGGAGATTATAGGCTACACCTTC. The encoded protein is CASSSRTGEIIGYTF.

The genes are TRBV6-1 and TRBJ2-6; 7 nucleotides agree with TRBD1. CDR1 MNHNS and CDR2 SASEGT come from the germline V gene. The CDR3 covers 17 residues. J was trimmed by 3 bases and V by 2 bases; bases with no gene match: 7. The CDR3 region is CASSESPRTGGANVLTF. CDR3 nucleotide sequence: TGTGCCAGCAGTGAAAGCCCACGGACAGGTGGGGCCAACGTCCTGACTTTC.

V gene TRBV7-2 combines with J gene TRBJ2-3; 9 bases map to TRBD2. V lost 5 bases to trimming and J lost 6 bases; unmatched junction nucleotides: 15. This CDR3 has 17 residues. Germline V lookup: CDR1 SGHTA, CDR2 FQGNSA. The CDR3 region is CASSPTLGSGGGDTQYF. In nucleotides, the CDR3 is TGTGCCAGCAGCCCAACTTTAGGTAGCGGGGGAGGTGATACGCAGTATTTT.

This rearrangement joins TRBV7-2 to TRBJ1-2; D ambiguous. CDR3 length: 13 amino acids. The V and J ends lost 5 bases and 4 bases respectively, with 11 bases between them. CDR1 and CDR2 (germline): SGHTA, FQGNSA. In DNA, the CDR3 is TGTGCCAGCAGCCCCTCCGTGTCCTATGGCTACACCTTC. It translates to CASSPSVSYGYTF.

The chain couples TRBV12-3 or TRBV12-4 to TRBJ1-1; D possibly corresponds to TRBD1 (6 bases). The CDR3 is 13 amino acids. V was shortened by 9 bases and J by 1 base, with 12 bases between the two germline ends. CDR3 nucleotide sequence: TGTGCCAGTGCGACAGGTCCGAACACTGAAGCTTTCTTT. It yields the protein CASATGPNTEAFF.

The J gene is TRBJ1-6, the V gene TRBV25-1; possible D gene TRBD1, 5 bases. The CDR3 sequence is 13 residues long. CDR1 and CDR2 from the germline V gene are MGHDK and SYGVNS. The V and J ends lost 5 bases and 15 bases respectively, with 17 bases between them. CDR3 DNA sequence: TGTGCCAGCAGTCCCGGGTGGGGGGGTATCCTCCACTTT. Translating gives CASSPGWGGILHF.

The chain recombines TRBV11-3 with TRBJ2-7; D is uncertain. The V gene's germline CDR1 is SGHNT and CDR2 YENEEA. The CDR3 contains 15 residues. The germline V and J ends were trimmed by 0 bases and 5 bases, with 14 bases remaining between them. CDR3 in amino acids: CASSLEVRVPHEQYF. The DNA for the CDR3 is TGTGCCAGCAGCTTAGAGGTCCGGGTCCCACACGAGCAGTACTTC.

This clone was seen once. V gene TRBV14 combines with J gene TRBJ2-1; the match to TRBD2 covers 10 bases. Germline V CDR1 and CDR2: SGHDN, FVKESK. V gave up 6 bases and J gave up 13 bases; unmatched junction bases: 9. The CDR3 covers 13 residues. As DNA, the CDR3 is TGTGCCAGCAGAGAGGGGGGGACTAGCGAACAGTTCTTC. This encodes CASREGGTSEQFF.

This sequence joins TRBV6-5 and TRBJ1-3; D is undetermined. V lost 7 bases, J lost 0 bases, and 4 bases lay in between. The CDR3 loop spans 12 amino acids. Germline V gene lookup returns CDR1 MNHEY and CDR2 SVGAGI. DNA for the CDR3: TGTGCCAGCACCAGCTCTGGAAACACCATATATTTT. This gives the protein CASTSSGNTIYF.

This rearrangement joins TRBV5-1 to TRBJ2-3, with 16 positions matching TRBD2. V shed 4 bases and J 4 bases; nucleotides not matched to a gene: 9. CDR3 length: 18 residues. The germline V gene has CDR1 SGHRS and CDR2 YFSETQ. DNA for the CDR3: TGCGCCAGCAGCCCGGGACTAGCGGGGGGGAGTGTGCCAGATACGCAGTATTTT. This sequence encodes CASSPGLAGGSVPDTQYF.

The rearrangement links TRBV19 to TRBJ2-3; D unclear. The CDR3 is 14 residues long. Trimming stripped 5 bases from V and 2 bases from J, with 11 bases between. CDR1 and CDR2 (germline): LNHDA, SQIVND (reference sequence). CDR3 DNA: TGTGCCAGTAGTCGACGGTTAGCCACAGATACGCAGTATTTT. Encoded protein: CASSRRLATDTQYF.

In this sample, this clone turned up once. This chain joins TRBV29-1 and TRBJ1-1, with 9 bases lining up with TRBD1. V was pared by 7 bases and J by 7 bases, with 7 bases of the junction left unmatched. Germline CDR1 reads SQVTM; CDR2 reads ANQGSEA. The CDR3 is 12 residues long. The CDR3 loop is CSASGQGFEAFF. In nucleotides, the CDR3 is TGCAGCGCCTCCGGACAGGGGTTTGAAGCTTTCTTT.

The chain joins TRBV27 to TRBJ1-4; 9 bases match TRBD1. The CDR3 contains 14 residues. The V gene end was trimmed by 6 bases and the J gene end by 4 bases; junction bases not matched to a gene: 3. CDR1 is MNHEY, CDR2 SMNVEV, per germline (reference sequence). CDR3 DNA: TGTGCCAGCAGCCGACAGGGGGATAATGAAAAACTGTTTTTT. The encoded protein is CASSRQGDNEKLFF.

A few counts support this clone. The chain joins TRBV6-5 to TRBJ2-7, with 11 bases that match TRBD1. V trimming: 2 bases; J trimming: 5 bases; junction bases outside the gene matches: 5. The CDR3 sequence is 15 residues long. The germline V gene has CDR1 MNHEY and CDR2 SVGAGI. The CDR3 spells CASSYRGQGGHEQYF. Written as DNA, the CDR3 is TGTGCCAGCAGTTACCGGGGACAGGGGGGGCACGAGCAGTACTTC.

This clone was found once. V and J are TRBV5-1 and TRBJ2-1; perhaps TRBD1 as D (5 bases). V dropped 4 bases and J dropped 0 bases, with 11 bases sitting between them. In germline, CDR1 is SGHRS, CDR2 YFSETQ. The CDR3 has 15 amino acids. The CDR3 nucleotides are TGCGCCAGCAGCCAGGCGGACATCTCCTACAATGAGCAGTTCTTC. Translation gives CASSQADISYNEQFF.

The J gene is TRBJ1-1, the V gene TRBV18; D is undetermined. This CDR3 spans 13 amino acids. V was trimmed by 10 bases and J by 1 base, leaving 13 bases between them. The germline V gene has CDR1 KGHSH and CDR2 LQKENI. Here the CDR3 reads CATSREGNTEAFF. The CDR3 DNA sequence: TGTGCCACCTCGAGGGAGGGGAACACTGAAGCTTTCTTT.

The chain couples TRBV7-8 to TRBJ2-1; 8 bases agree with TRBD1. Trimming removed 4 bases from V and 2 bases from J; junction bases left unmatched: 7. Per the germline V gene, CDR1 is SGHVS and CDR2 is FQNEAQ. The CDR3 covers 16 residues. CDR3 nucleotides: TGTGCCAGCAGCTCCATAGACAGGGGAACCTACAATGAGCAGTTCTTC. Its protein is CASSSIDRGTYNEQFF.

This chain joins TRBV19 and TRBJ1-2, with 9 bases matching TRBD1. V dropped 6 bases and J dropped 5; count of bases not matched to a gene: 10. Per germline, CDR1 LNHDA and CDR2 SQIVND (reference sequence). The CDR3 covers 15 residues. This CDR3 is CASRGTGFGYYGYTF. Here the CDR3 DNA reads TGTGCCAGTAGAGGGACAGGGTTTGGGTATTATGGCTACACCTTC.

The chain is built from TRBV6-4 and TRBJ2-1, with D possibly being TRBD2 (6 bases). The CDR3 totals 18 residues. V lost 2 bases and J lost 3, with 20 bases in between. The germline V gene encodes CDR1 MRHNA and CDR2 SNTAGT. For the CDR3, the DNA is TGTGCCAGCAGTGACGGACCCACGGGAGCCGGGAGCTACAATGAGCAGTTCTTC. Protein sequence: CASSDGPTGAGSYNEQFF.

As DNA, the CDR3 is TGCGCCAGCAGCTTCCTACAGGGCGCTGGCTATGGCTACACCTTC. This encodes CASSFLQGAGYGYTF. The chain recombines TRBV5-1 with TRBJ1-2, with D perhaps matching TRBD1 (6 bases). The CDR3 covers 15 residues. Trimming took off 2 bases at V and 4 bases at J, with 15 bases between the two ends. Germline CDR1 is SGHRS and CDR2 is YFSETQ.

CDR3 in amino acids: CASSFEDQETQYF. The CDR3 DNA follows: TGTGCCAGCAGCTTTGAGGACCAAGAGACCCAGTACTTC. The V call is TRBV7-2, the J call TRBJ2-5; no definite D call. Germline CDR1 reads SGHTA; CDR2 reads FQGNSA. This CDR3 contains 13 residues. V was clipped by 3 bases and J by 0 bases, with 5 bases between them.